This T cell receptor (beta chain) was obtained from a study of vaccination effects on CD4 cells after COVID-19. Turning to the study itself: Vaccination of participants consisted of two doses of either the BNT162b2 or mRNA-1273 vaccine.

Clones were sequenced by immunoSEQ multiplex PCR, and TCRdb holds only the in-frame ones, with some missing. The sample includes about 73,000 clones, roughly 74% of them seen just once. Study-level points and caveats: Marked clonal contraction was seen late after vaccination (in both infection- and vaccine-induced clones).

Trimming took off 0 bases at V and 1 base at J, with 13 bases between the two ends. Germline V gene lookup returns CDR1 MNHNY and CDR2 SVGAGI (reference sequence). The CDR3 contains 16 residues. Within the ViraFEST assay, antigen-specific CD4+ T cells underwent expansion with viral peptide pools prior to sequencing. Upon completion of approximately ten days in culture, CD4+ T cells were isolated. Nucleocapsid antibody tests were negative, and the vaccine recipients had no prior SARS-CoV-2 infection. IL-2 at 10 IU/ml and peptides at around 10 ug/ml were added to cultured PBMC, around 2 million per well. On both days 3 and 7, half of the culture medium was replaced with IL-2 medium. Details on this clone: Its cognate antigen is unknown.

This chain links TRBV6-6 with TRBJ2-7, with D possibly called TRBD1 or TRBD2 (6 bases each). The sequencing here drew on CD4+ T cells from PBMCs cultured with HCoV-NL63 spike peptides, taken before COVID-19 vaccination. The TCR sequence derives from a human donor who received a COVID-19 vaccine. Written as DNA, the CDR3 is TGTGCCAGCAGTTACTCGGGGGGCTCCTATTCCTACGAGCAGTACGTC. The encoded protein is CASSYSGGSYSYEQYV.